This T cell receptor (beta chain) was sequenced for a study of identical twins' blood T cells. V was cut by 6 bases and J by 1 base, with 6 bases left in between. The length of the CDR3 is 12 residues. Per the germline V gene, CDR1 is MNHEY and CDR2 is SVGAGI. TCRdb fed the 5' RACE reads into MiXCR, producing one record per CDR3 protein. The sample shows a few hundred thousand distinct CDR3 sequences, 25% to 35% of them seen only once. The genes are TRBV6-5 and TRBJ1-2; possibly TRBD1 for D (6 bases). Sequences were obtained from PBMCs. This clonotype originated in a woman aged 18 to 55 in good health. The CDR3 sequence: CASRDSNYGYTF. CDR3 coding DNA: TGTGCCAGCAGGGACAGTAACTATGGCTACACCTTC.